This entry lists 18 T cell receptor beta chains sequenced from one sample in a study of shared T cell receptors in the human thymus. Some clones are missing from TCRdb's copy, which holds only in-frame ones; the method was immunoSEQ multiplex PCR. In the table there are hundreds of thousands of clones, around 87% of which are singletons. The same data also contributed to another study, on human thymus T cells.

Sequencing was done on a sample of thymocytes. These receptors originate from a boy in the first two years of life with a congenital heart defect.

The V gene is TRBV5-6, the J gene TRBJ2-5; no clear D gene. The CDR3 sequence is 15 residues long. Trimming removed 0 bases at V and 0 bases at J, with 9 bases between. Germline CDR1 is SGHDT and CDR2 is YYEEEE. The CDR3 region has the DNA TGTGCCAGCAGCTTGGGCGTGGCGGACCAAGAGACCCAGTACTTC. This translates into CASSLGVADQETQYF.

The chain recombines TRBV25-1 with TRBJ2-5; 9 bases fit TRBD2. V trimming: 6 bases; J trimming: 4 bases; junction bases outside the gene matches: 12. The germline V gene has CDR1 MGHDK and CDR2 SYGVNS. The CDR3 runs to 16 residues. CDR3 nucleotide sequence: TGTGCCAGCAGGGGGGAGGCGGGAGGGCCCGGAGAGACCCAGTACTTC. Translated, it gives CASRGEAGGPGETQYF.

V gene TRBV21-1 combines with J gene TRBJ2-3; the table's D call, TRBD2, has no DNA check behind it. TRBV21-1 corresponds to a pseudogene. CDR3 length equals 16 residues. The CDR3 DNA reads TGTGCCAGCAGCACTAGCGGGGGAACGGTGATGGATACGCAGTATTTT. Translated, it gives CASSTSGGTVMDTQYF.

The CDR3: CASSVGNSGTSPYEQYF. CDR3 bases: TGTGCCAGCAGCGTAGGCAATAGCGGGACTTCGCCCTACGAGCAGTACTTC. The rearrangement joins TRBV9 to TRBJ2-7, with 8 bases that match TRBD2. Germline trimming cut 0 bases from V and 2 bases from J; bases unmatched to any gene: 10. The CDR3 is 17 amino acids. CDR1 is SGDLS, CDR2 YYNGEE, per germline.

This clone was detected only once. The chain combines TRBV7-9 with TRBJ2-4, with TRBD2 matching over 12 bases. Looked up from germline, CDR1 is SEHNR and CDR2 is FQNEAQ (reference sequence). Unmatched junction bases numbered 7, after V lost 5 bases and J lost 2 bases. The CDR3 consists of 17 residues. CDR3 DNA sequence: TGTGCCAGCAGCAACGCAACTAGCGGGAGGTCCAAAAACATTCAGTACTTC. Translation: CASSNATSGRSKNIQYF.

The chain recombines TRBV5-6 with TRBJ2-7, with 8 nucleotides matching TRBD1. The V gene's germline CDR1 is SGHDT and CDR2 YYEEEE. The CDR3 runs to 17 residues. With V trimmed by 0 bases and J by 4 bases, 12 bases remained unmatched. The CDR3 sequence: CASSLGLGQGVVYEQYF. The CDR3 DNA follows: TGTGCCAGCAGCTTGGGACTCGGACAGGGAGTGGTGTACGAGCAGTACTTC.

This clone was found a few times. The chain has TRBV29-1 and TRBJ2-1; D may be TRBD2 (5 bases). Looked up from germline, CDR1 is SQVTM and CDR2 is ANQGSEA. The CDR3 extends over 13 amino acids. The ends were cut back, 8 bases at V and 0 bases at J, with 11 bases in the middle. In nucleotides, the CDR3 is TGCAGCTACCGCGGGCACTCCTACAATGAGCAGTTCTTC. Its translation is CSYRGHSYNEQFF.

The count of this clone is one. The chain employs TRBV5-1 and TRBJ1-1; TRBD1 aligns across 7 bases. The CDR3 runs 16 residues. The V segment lost 4 bases and the J segment 2 bases; nucleotides outside the gene matches: 11. Per germline, CDR1 SGHRS and CDR2 YFSETQ. Here the CDR3 DNA reads TGCGCCAGCAGCGTCGACAGGGCCAACCAAAACACTGAAGCTTTCTTT. Translating it yields CASSVDRANQNTEAFF.

V gene TRBV5-1 combines with J gene TRBJ2-7; 8 bases match TRBD1. This CDR3 is built from 15 residues. Unmatched junction bases numbered 4, after V lost 2 bases and J lost 0 bases. Germline CDR1 reads SGHRS; CDR2 reads YFSETQ. For the CDR3, the DNA is TGCGCCAGCAGCTTACGGGACAGGTCCTCCTACGAGCAGTACTTC. Encoded protein: CASSLRDRSSYEQYF.

The chain recombines TRBV7-2 with TRBJ1-3; no clear D gene. Germline values: CDR1 SGHTA, CDR2 FQGNSA. The germline V and J ends were trimmed by 1 base and 1 base, with 14 bases remaining between them. The CDR3 extends over 17 amino acids. The CDR3 bases are TGTGCCAGCAGCTTAGGAGGTAGCGGTTATTCTGGAAACACCATATATTTT. Its protein is CASSLGGSGYSGNTIYF.

V gene TRBV5-3 combines with J gene TRBJ1-5, with D perhaps TRBD1 (5 bases). TRBV5-3 is an ORF; its function is uncertain. This CDR3 is built from 14 residues. V shed 3 bases and J shed 3 bases, with 10 bases lying between them. The CDR3 protein is CARSYRNANQPQHF. In DNA form, the CDR3 reads TGTGCCAGAAGCTACAGGAACGCCAATCAGCCCCAGCATTTT.

The CDR3 region is CASSQDGEGRNTGELFF. CDR3 in DNA: TGCGCCAGCAGCCAAGATGGGGAGGGACGGAACACCGGGGAGCTGTTTTTT. The chain recombines TRBV4-3 with TRBJ2-2, with TRBD2 matching 7 bases. V lost 0 bases, J lost 1 base, and 5 bases stayed unmatched. Per the germline V gene, CDR1 is LGHNA and CDR2 is YSLEER. The CDR3 contains 17 residues.

The rearrangement joins TRBV7-2 to TRBJ1-1, with no clear D. From germline, CDR1 is SGHTA and CDR2 FQGNSA. The CDR3 runs to 13 residues. The V and J ends lost 2 bases and 1 base respectively, with 5 bases between them. Here the CDR3 reads CASSLRENTEAFF. The CDR3, as DNA: TGTGCCAGCAGCTTACGAGAGAACACTGAAGCTTTCTTT.

V usage is TRBV10-1 and J usage is TRBJ2-3; perhaps TRBD1 as D (6 bases). CDR1 WNHNN and CDR2 SYGVQD come from the germline V gene (reference sequence). The germline V and J ends were trimmed by 6 bases and 0 bases, with 10 bases remaining between them. This CDR3 has 14 residues. The CDR3 bases are TGCGCCAGCAGCGGACAGAAAAGCACAGATACGCAGTATTTT. Its protein is CASSGQKSTDTQYF.

This clone was detected a few times. The chain couples TRBV4-2 to TRBJ2-7, with D possibly matching TRBD2 (6 bases). The CDR3 totals 14 residues. Trimming shortened V by 0 bases and J by 3 bases, and 9 bases separated the two germline ends. The germline V gene encodes CDR1 LGHNA and CDR2 YNFKEQ. CDR3 coding DNA: TGTGCCAGCAGCCAAGAGGGACTTCTCTACGAGCAGTACTTC. It is translated as CASSQEGLLYEQYF.

CDR3 coding DNA: TGTGCCATCCAGGGGGAAGAACAGGTAGCCTACGAGCAGTACTTC. Translating gives CAIQGEEQVAYEQYF. The chain couples TRBV2 to TRBJ2-7; 7 bases agree with TRBD1. CDR3 length: 15 amino acids. The V gene's germline CDR1 is SNHLY and CDR2 FYNNEI. J was trimmed by 2 bases and V by 10 bases; bases with no gene match: 14.

V and J are TRBV30 and TRBJ1-1, with no clear D. Trimming removed 4 bases from V and 0 bases from J, with 9 bases in between. The CDR3 is 13 residues long. The V gene's germline CDR1 is GTSNPN and CDR2 SVGIG (reference sequence). CDR3 region: CAWTVELNTEAFF. The CDR3 DNA is TGTGCCTGGACGGTAGAGTTGAACACTGAAGCTTTCTTT.

V is TRBV5-4 and J is TRBJ2-7; a possible D gene is TRBD1 (5 bases). In germline, CDR1 is SGHNT, CDR2 YYREEE (reference sequence). Trimming shortened V by 0 bases and J by 4 bases, and 8 bases separated the two germline ends. CDR3 size: 13 residues. The CDR3 reads CASSLAGLYEQYF. The CDR3, as DNA: TGTGCCAGCAGCTTGGCAGGGTTGTACGAGCAGTACTTC.